This T cell receptor beta chain was retrieved from a study of cytomegalovirus exposure and HLA in healthy donors (TCRdb year 2017). In terms of the full investigation: An earlier analysis of several hundred of the donors reported approximately 260 Gb of sequence data and 95 million to 130 million unique TCR beta sequences obtained from about 179 million T cells. An earlier analysis of roughly 580 of the donors used high-throughput TCR beta sequencing to judge whether each TCR beta V gene segment behaved as functional or pseudogenic. Of the 350 to 450 genotyped donors, over 80% were placed in the genetic ancestry cluster associated with self-reported Caucasian donors. The number of donors typed differed by locus, with 629-630 for A, B, C, DRB1 and DQB1, over 500 for DQA1, about 610 for DPA1, and some 470 for DPB1. A later genetic analysis took genome-wide SNP genotypes for about 65% of the 666 donors and used that subset as a discovery cohort. A later analysis re-examined previously published TCR beta repertoires from about 700 donors and added high-resolution HLA genotyping to investigate patterns of TCR occurrence. Besides the first cohort of around 700 subjects, a separate validation cohort made up of 120 or so different subjects was used. Among 300 to 500 genotyped donors of the cohort, an average of around 240,000 unique TCR beta nucleotide sequences was sequenced per donor, of which roughly 17% were non-productive. The study aimed to test whether cataloging public T cell receptors could reveal signatures of past pathogen exposure. The study profiled the T cell repertoires of hundreds of subjects by immunosequencing and related them to cytomegalovirus serostatus. Several DR-DQ haplotypes were treated as single units for association and clustering because of strong linkage in the cohort. Donor age, sex, ethnicity and CMV serostatus were compiled together with the repertoire data. All discovery cohort repertoires had been generated using a single sequencing platform. High-throughput TCR immunosequencing, statistical association of individual TCRs with disease status, and machine learning were combined to predict cytomegalovirus infection status. About 280 gigabases of sequencing data and roughly 80 million unique TCR sequences made up an early release that covered roughly 670 HLA-typed donors. The later analysis used no new phenotypic data to find candidate immune exposures, relying instead on TCR beta sequences and their occurrence across donors. Class I and class II HLA loci were covered by the typing at four-digit resolution. What the work shows at the level of the full study, not this receptor alone: Because counts were too low, 15 to 20 rarely observed V segments, including chromosome 9 orphons, were left out of the earlier analysis of approximately 500 of the donors. Across donors, most TCR sequences were observed very rarely, whereas some public TCRs were present in many individuals. A later genetic analysis associated a missense DCLRE1C variant with V-gene and J-gene trimming of TCR beta chains, and an independent cohort replicated the association. In a later analysis, HLA-associated TCR beta chains were found to be more clonally expanded and to have lower generation probabilities than equally common non-associated chains. In an earlier analysis of around 600 of the donors, most TCR beta V segments were observed in productive rearrangements about 87% or about 30% of the time, broadly matching IMGT annotations. In a later analysis, most CMV-associated TCR beta chains were found to appear HLA-restricted, with HLA associations seemingly driven largely by CMV exposure. A later analysis reported that several top co-occurrence clusters appeared linked to parvovirus B19, influenza, CMV and Epstein-Barr virus. In a later analysis, the rate of TCR association differed among HLA loci, with DRB1 alleles having the most associated TCRs and HLA-C alleles having the fewest. The classifier was reported to diagnose cytomegalovirus status with high specificity and sensitivity in both the original and validation cohorts. According to a later genetic analysis, donors in an Asian-associated ancestry cluster had fewer N-insertions in productive TCRs than the approximately 610-donor mean. A further reported finding was that TCR beta sequences accurately predicted the HLA-A and HLA-B alleles for most subjects in the first cohort. Linkage disequilibrium might explain the correlated functional status among segregating V segments, but an unknown experimental factor could not be ruled out. Roughly uniform sequencing depth across donors was assumed in presence/absence analyses, although this assumption may not hold. Three of the identified cytomegalovirus-associated TCR beta chains were confirmed in vitro to be specific for cytomegalovirus antigens. The authors suggested that the approach could potentially be extended to other disease states and immunological phenotypes. A group of highly shared sequence variants was considered likely to be a technical artifact of the sequencing pipeline. CMV serostatus was the only immune exposure information available for the cohort. Because HLA typing was missing for some donors at each locus, association tests included only the typed subset. In this cohort, only TCR beta chains were sequenced, and detectable features were limited by the absence of alpha or paired-chain data. Specific HLA alleles were associated with around 18,000 TCR beta sequences at a false discovery rate of 0.05 in a later analysis. In the study, 150 to 200 TCR beta chains were listed as associated with cytomegalovirus. Some IMGT-functional V segments, including TRBV6-2 and TRBV6-3, could not be distinguished by the 87-base-pair reads and were therefore excluded. Assigning TCR associations to individual alleles was difficult when HLA alleles, especially DR and DQ, strongly co-occurred.

CDR1 SGHTA and CDR2 FQGNSA were looked up in the germline V gene. The CDR3 numbers 15 residues from cysteine through phenylalanine. The only DNA kept is the CDR3, 45 bases in frame from the first base. The germline ends are 12 bases apart after V is trimmed by 1 base and J by 2 bases. The cohort comprised some 730 healthy bone marrow donors. At the time of sampling, all cohort members were nominally healthy, though unrecorded immune exposures were likely present. The donor was CMV seropositive and was included in the group of 250 to 300 seropositive cohort members. A peripheral blood sample was provided by each donor, and peripheral blood mononuclear cells were used for TCR beta sequencing. Genomic DNA was extracted from the blood cell samples with the Qiagen DNeasy Blood Extraction Kit. Library generation was performed with the immunoSEQ multiplex PCR assay. For the multiplex PCR, a mixture combining 60 forward primers for TCR Vbeta segments and 13 reverse primers for TCR Jbeta segments was used. Amplification of the CDR3 region of rearranged TCR beta genes was performed with a multiplex PCR assay on genomic DNA. On the Illumina HiSeq System, the amplified TCR beta libraries were sequenced as 87-base-pair reads. On the study's bioinformatics: A later analysis tallied 80 million to 95 million unique TCR beta chains across the 700 or so repertoires, and 10 million to 11 million of those chains were shared by two or more donors. To remove PCR and sequencing errors, raw reads were error-corrected and collapsed into unique sequences using a nearest-neighbor algorithm that merged closely related sequences. To assign V, D and J gene segments, CDR3 sequences were aligned to IMGT reference sequences. For a sequence to be retained, a match of at least six nucleotides to both a V gene segment and a J gene segment was required. A rearrangement was called productive if the CDR3 had no stop codons and remained in frame with V and J, and every other rearrangement was called non-productive. Following IMGT convention, CDR3 was defined as the stretch from the second conserved V-encoded cysteine to the conserved J-encoded phenylalanine. Sequences without an unambiguous match to a single V gene segment were excluded from the earlier analysis of a few hundred of the donors. In an earlier analysis of 450 to 700 of the donors, V segments were called functional above 56.7% productive rearrangements and were called segregating when the between-donor standard deviation exceeded 5%. A statistical classification framework was built to diagnose cytomegalovirus status from the catalog of TCR beta chain sequences. In a later analysis, V and J genes were assigned by comparing TCR nucleotide sequences against IMGT/GENE-DB human TR gene sequences. The TCRdist pipeline was used in a later analysis to assign CDR3 sequences and most-parsimonious VDJ recombination scenarios. In a later analysis, each TCR beta chain was defined by its CDR3 amino acid sequence together with its V-gene family, and reads without a unique V-gene family were excluded. In a later analysis, around 600 highly shared, low-generation-probability nucleotide sequences were removed to address suspected cross-contamination and a sequencing artifact. For each public chain, a later analysis derived a clonal expansion index from normalized ranks of inferred template counts within each repertoire. Generation probabilities in a later analysis came from a VDJ recombination model fitted to out-of-frame rearrangements, and those results were checked against IGoR. In a later analysis, hypergeometric tests were used to score TCR-TCR, TCR-HLA and TCR-CMV co-occurrence, with a repertoire-size bias correction applied to TCR pairs. A later analysis estimated false discovery rates by permuting HLA or CMV assignments 20 times. In a later analysis, co-occurring TCRs were grouped using DBSCAN, and TCRdist sequence similarity was added for clustering within HLA-allele-positive subsets. For co-occurrence clustering, repertoires with fewer than 30,000 or more than 120,000 public chains were excluded, along with four to six repertoires with anomalous nucleotide sharing. The table was pulled from immuneACCESS by TCRdb, which kept in-frame rearrangements only. Such tables lose some clones; where checked, under half of the loss comes from unresolved V genes, and the rest has no known cause. The V and J calls and the clone size are those of that table, but D and trimming were determined from the DNA. Within this sample are 150,000 or so clones, with approximately 84% of them counted one time only. The ten largest clones add up to more than 2% of the sample.

Concerning this clone: No antigen is known for it. Base qualities are not provided; no much larger clone lies one nucleotide away.

The V gene is TRBV7-2 and the J gene is TRBJ2-7; matching of 6 bases hints at TRBD1 as the D gene. Sequencing was performed on PBMCs. This receptor was obtained from a man between 18 and 35 years old in good health and CMV-seropositive. The encoded CDR3 is CASSLDRGDTYEQYF. The DNA reads as follows: TGTGCCAGCAGCTTAGACAGAGGGGACACCTACGAGCAGTACTTC.